The present TCR beta chain was sequenced within a study of T cells after yellow fever vaccination. UMIs were added to TCR cDNA along with a universal primer site when it was made by 5'RACE template switching. Each CDR3 protein is one row after TCRdb ran MiXCR on the 5' RACE reads. The sample lists about 260,000 distinct CDR3 sequences; around 13% were seen once. This clonotype has more than one count but fewer than ten. Its antigen is unknown. Overall study findings and caveats: Most clones from primary vaccination resurfaced after the booster (96% CD4, around 90% CD8). One caveat is that FACS-sorted repertoires could contain abundant clonotypes contaminating from the bulk population.

The CDR3 contains 15 residues. V lost 6 bases and J lost 4, with 21 bases in between. Germline V gives CDR1 DFQATT, CDR2 SNEGSKA (reference sequence). The sequencing here drew on CD4+ T cells sorted from PBMCs, taken 45 days after the yellow fever booster vaccination. The chain uses TRBV20-1 and TRBJ2-5; D may be TRBD1 (6 bases). The clonotype comes from a young man who received the YFV17D yellow fever vaccine. The CDR3, as DNA: TGCAGTGCGAACAACTGGGCAGGGGCCAGAGAGACCCAGTACTTC. Protein sequence: CSANNWAGARETQYF.